This TCR beta chain was recorded in a study of blood T cell repertoires in COVID-19. About the study: Samples came from the United States, Italy and Spain, spanning acute and convalescent COVID-19.

Per germline, CDR1 PRHDT and CDR2 FYEKMQ (reference sequence). The ends were cut back, 7 bases at V and 4 bases at J, with 17 bases in the middle. The length of the CDR3 is 15 residues. Some clones are missing from TCRdb's copy, which holds only in-frame ones; the method was immunoSEQ multiplex PCR. The sample yields over 400,000 clones, roughly nine tenths seen once. The genes are TRBV13 and TRBJ1-3; D is ambiguous. The clonotype originates from a woman aged 50 to 65 with COVID-19, enrolled during active disease. Sequencing was carried out using peripheral blood. The CDR3 DNA reads as TGTGCCAGCACCAATTGGGAGGCTAGGGGAAACACCATATATTTT. Translated: CASTNWEARGNTIYF.